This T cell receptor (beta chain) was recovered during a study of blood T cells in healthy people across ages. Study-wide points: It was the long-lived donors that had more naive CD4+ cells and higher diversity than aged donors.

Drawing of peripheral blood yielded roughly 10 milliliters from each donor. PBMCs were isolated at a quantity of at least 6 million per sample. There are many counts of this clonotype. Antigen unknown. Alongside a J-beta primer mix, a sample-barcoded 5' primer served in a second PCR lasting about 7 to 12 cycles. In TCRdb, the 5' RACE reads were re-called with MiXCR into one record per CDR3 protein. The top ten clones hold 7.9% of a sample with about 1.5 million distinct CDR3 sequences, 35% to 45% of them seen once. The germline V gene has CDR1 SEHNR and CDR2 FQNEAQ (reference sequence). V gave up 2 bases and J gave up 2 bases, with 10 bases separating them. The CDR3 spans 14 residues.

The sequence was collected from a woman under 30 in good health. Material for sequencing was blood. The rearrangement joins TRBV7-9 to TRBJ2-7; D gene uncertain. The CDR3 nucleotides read TGTGCCAGCAGCTTACTGGGGTTAGCCTACGAGCAGTACTTC. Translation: CASSLLGLAYEQYF.